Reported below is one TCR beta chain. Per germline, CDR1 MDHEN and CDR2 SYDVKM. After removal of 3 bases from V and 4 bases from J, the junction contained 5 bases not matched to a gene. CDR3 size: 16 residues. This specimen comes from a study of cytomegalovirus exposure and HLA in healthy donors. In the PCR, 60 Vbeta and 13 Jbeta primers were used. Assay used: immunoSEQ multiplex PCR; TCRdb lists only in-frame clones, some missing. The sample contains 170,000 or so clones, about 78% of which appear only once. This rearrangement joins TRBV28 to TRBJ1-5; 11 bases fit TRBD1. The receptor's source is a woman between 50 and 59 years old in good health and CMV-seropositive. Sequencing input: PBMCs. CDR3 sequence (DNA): TGTGCCAGCAGTTTGGGGACAGGGGGTCTGAATCAGCCCCAGCATTTT. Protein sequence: CASSLGTGGLNQPQHF. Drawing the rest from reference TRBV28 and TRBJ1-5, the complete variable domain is DVKVTQSSRYLVKRTGEKVFLECVQDMDHENMFWYRQDPGLGLRLIYFSYDVKMKEKGDIPEGYSVSREKKERFSLILESASTNQTSMYLCASSLGTGGLNQPQHFGDGTRLSIL.